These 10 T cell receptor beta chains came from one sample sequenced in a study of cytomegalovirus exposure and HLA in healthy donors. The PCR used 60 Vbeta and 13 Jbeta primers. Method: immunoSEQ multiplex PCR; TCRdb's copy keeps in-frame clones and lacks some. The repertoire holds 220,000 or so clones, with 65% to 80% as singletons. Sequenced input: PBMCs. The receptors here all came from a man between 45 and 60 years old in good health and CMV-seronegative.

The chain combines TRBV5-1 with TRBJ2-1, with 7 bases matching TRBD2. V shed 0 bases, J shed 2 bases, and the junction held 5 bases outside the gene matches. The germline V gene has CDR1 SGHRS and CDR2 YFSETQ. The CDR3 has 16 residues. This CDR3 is CASSLVTGGTYNEQFF. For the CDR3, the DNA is TGCGCCAGCAGCTTGGTGACGGGAGGCACCTACAATGAGCAGTTCTTC.

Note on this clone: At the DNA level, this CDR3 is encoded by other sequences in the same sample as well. In DNA, the CDR3 is TGTGCCAGCAGCTTAGGCCAGGGCACCTACGAGCAGTACTTC. Translated, it gives CASSLGQGTYEQYF. The chain uses TRBV7-2 and TRBJ2-7; TRBD1 is a possible D gene (5 bases). Germline CDR1 is SGHTA and CDR2 is FQGNSA. V lost 1 base and J 2 bases, leaving 9 bases between the germline ends. The CDR3 is 14 amino acids.

The CDR3 reads CASSLGRQKLQETQYF. CDR3 coding DNA: TGTGCCAGCAGCTTAGGGAGGCAGAAGCTCCAAGAGACCCAGTACTTC. The V gene is TRBV5-8, the J gene TRBJ2-5; a weak D match, TRBD2 (6 bases). V was trimmed by 2 bases and J by 1 base, leaving 15 bases between them. CDR3 length: 16 amino acids. CDR1 is SGHTS, CDR2 YDEGEE, per germline.

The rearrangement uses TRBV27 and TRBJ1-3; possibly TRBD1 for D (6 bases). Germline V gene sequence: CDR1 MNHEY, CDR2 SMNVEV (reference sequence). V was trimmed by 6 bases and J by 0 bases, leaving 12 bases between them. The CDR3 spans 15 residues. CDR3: CASRQGRGSGNTIYF. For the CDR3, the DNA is TGTGCCAGCAGACAGGGTCGGGGCTCTGGAAACACCATATATTTT.

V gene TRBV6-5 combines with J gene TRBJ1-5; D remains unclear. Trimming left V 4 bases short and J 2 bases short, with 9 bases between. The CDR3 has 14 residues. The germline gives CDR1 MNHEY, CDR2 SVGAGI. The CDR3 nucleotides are TGTGCCAGCAGTTCGTGGGGAGGCAATCAGCCCCAGCATTTT. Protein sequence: CASSSWGGNQPQHF.

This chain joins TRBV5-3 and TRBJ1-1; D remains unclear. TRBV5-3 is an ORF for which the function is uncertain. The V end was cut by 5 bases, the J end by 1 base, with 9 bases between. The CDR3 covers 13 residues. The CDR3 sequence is CARRPRKNTEAFF. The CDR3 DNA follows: TGTGCCAGAAGGCCCAGAAAGAACACTGAAGCTTTCTTT.

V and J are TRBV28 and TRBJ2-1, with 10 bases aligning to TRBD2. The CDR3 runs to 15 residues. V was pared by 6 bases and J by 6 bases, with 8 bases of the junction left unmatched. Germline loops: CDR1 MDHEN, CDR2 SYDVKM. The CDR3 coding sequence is TGTGCCAGCAGACTTGGACTAGCGGATTCCAATGAGCAGTTCTTC. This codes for CASRLGLADSNEQFF.

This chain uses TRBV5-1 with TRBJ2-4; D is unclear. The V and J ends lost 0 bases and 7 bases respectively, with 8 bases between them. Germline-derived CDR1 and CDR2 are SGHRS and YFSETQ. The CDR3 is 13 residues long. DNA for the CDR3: TGCGCCAGCAGCTTGGACGGTTCTAACATTCAGTACTTC. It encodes CASSLDGSNIQYF.

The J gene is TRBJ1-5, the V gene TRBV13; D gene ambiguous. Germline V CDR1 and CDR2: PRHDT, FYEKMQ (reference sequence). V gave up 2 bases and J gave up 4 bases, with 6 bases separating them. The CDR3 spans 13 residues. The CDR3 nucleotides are TGTGCCAGCAGCTTAAGTCGGAATCAGCCCCAGCATTTT. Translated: CASSLSRNQPQHF.

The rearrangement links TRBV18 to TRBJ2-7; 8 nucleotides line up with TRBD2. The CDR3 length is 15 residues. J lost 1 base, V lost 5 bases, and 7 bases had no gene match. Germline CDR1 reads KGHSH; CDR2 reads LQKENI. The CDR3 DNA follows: TGTGCCAGCTCAACCAGTGGCGGGGGGTCCTACGAGCAGTACTTC. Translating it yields CASSTSGGGSYEQYF.